The rows below give T cell receptor beta chains drawn from one sample of a study of blood T cell repertoires in COVID-19. Repertoires were generated with immunoSEQ multiplex PCR, while TCRdb's copy carries only in-frame clones and drops some. Among over 200,000 clones, over 75% were seen once, and the ten largest hold 7.5% to 9%. Material for sequencing was peripheral blood. The receptors stem from a woman older than 75 with acute or convalescent COVID-19. Both conserved end residues are part of each CDR3. The D gene is left open where the match is weak. Some rows have no size entry. The others give once, few or many, or a class for an expanded clone.

j_gene: TRBJ2-7; v_gene: TRBV20-1; d_gene: TRBD2; abundance: -; CDR3aa: CSASSASGAPYEQYF; CDR3nt: TGCAGTGCTAGTTCTGCTAGCGGGGCCCCCTACGAGCAGTACTTC
j_gene: TRBJ1-5; v_gene: TRBV11-2; d_gene: -; abundance: -; CDR3aa: CASSLAGQPGQPQHF; CDR3nt: TGTGCCAGCAGCTTAGCTGGACAGCCAGGGCAGCCCCAGCATTTT
j_gene: TRBJ1-4; v_gene: TRBV18; d_gene: TRBD1; abundance: -; CDR3aa: CASSPDRNYEKLFF; CDR3nt: TGTGCCAGCTCACCGGACAGGAATTATGAAAAACTGTTTTTT
j_gene: TRBJ2-2; v_gene: TRBV24-1; d_gene: -; abundance: -; CDR3aa: CASVPRPRMSGELFF; CDR3nt: TGTGCCAGCGTCCCTCGTCCACGAATGTCCGGGGAGCTGTTTTTT
j_gene: TRBJ2-2; v_gene: TRBV5-1; d_gene: -; abundance: -; CDR3aa: CASSRGSGNTGELFF; CDR3nt: TGCGCCAGCAGCCGAGGGTCCGGGAACACCGGGGAGCTGTTTTTT
j_gene: TRBJ2-7; v_gene: TRBV27; d_gene: TRBD1; abundance: -; CDR3aa: CASRRDRGPHYEQYF; CDR3nt: TGTGCCAGCAGGAGAGACAGGGGGCCTCACTACGAGCAGTACTTC
j_gene: TRBJ2-2; v_gene: TRBV2; d_gene: TRBD1; abundance: few; CDR3aa: CASSDSTGPNLNTGELFF; CDR3nt: TGTGCCAGCAGTGATTCGACAGGGCCTAATTTGAACACCGGGGAGCTGTTTTTT
j_gene: TRBJ1-4; v_gene: TRBV29-1; d_gene: TRBD1; abundance: once; CDR3aa: CSASIGGFEKLFF; CDR3nt: TGCAGCGCCTCCATAGGGGGCTTTGAAAAACTGTTTTTT
j_gene: TRBJ2-7; v_gene: TRBV6-5; d_gene: -; abundance: -; CDR3aa: CASTGQSSYEQYF; CDR3nt: TGTGCCAGTACTGGACAGAGCTCCTACGAGCAGTACTTC
j_gene: TRBJ2-2; v_gene: TRBV7-2; d_gene: TRBD1; abundance: -; CDR3aa: CASSAGTGDKTGELFF; CDR3nt: TGTGCCAGCAGCGCCGGGACAGGGGATAAGACCGGGGAGCTGTTTTTT
j_gene: TRBJ2-2; v_gene: TRBV5-5; d_gene: TRBD1; abundance: -; CDR3aa: CASRTGVNTGELFF; CDR3nt: TGTGCCAGCAGGACAGGGGTTAACACCGGGGAGCTGTTTTTT
j_gene: TRBJ2-7; v_gene: TRBV12-5; d_gene: TRBD1; abundance: -; CDR3aa: CARAGTGVLEQYF; CDR3nt: TGTGCTAGGGCCGGGACAGGGGTGCTCGAGCAGTACTTC
j_gene: TRBJ2-5; v_gene: TRBV29-1; d_gene: TRBD2; abundance: -; CDR3aa: CSVGGGSGETQYF; CDR3nt: TGCAGCGTTGGGGGCGGGAGCGGGGAGACCCAGTACTTC
j_gene: TRBJ1-2; v_gene: TRBV21-1; d_gene: -; abundance: -; CDR3aa: CASSKARTEHYGYTF; CDR3nt: TGTGCCAGCAGCAAAGCTAGGACAGAACACTATGGCTACACCTTC